The 24 T cell receptor beta chains below were found in one sample sequenced in a study of blood T cells in healthy people across ages. A sample-barcoded 5' primer and a J-beta primer mix were used in a second PCR of about 7 to 12 cycles. TCRdb re-called the 5' RACE reads with MiXCR, one entry per CDR3 protein. Here the sample spans around 710,000 distinct CDR3 sequences, roughly 44% being singletons. Sequenced sample: blood. The receptors here all came from a woman in her fifties or sixties in good health.

This clonotype was picked up a small number of times. The J gene is TRBJ2-7, the V gene TRBV5-5; 9 positions match TRBD1. The germline V gene has CDR1 SGHKS and CDR2 YYEKEE (reference sequence). The trim removed 4 bases at V and 2 bases at J, leaving 7 bases unmatched. The CDR3 extends over 15 amino acids. Here the CDR3 reads CASSQLDRGTYEQYF. The CDR3 nucleotides are TGTGCCAGCAGCCAACTGGACAGGGGTACCTACGAGCAGTACTTC.

The chain joins TRBV24-1 to TRBJ2-3; TRBD2 agrees at 9 bases. Trimming at V came to 9 bases and at J to 3 bases, leaving 9 bases not matched to a gene. The CDR3 loop spans 15 amino acids. Germline CDR1 and CDR2: KGHDR and SFDVKD. The CDR3 DNA follows: TGTGCCACCGGAGCGGGAGGAACGGGGACAGATACGCAGTATTTT. It is translated as CATGAGGTGTDTQYF.

The chain has TRBV5-1 and TRBJ1-1; perhaps TRBD1 as D (5 bases). Trimming shortened V by 0 bases and J by 2 bases, and 11 bases separated the two germline ends. Germline V gene data show CDR1 as SGHRS and CDR2 as YFSETQ. This CDR3 has 15 residues. The DNA for the CDR3 is TGCGCCAGCAGCTTGGTTTTGGGGCCAAACACTGAAGCTTTCTTT. Protein sequence: CASSLVLGPNTEAFF.

Comment on this clonotype: Likely a read error: the CDR3 ends without its conserved phenylalanine or tryptophan. This chain uses TRBV13 with TRBJ2-5; D perhaps matches TRBD2 (5 bases). The CDR3 consists of 13 residues. Germline V gives CDR1 PRHDT, CDR2 FYEKMQ (reference sequence). V was pared by 5 bases and J by 11 bases, with 18 bases between. CDR3 region: CASSKYLDYGQYL. The CDR3 DNA is TGTGCCAGCAGCAAATATCTAGACTACGGGCAGTACTTA.

This clonotype was picked up a small number of times. This CDR3 is CASSYGLVGRGGYTF. The CDR3, as DNA: TGTGCCAGCAGTTACGGCCTCGTGGGTCGAGGTGGCTACACCTTC. This sequence joins TRBV6-6 and TRBJ1-2, with no clear D. CDR3 size: 15 residues. V was pared by 2 bases and J by 7 bases, with 17 bases between. Germline V gene lookup returns CDR1 MNHNY and CDR2 SVGAGI (reference sequence).

A word on this clonotype: A read error may explain this, as a much larger clone is one base away. The chain has TRBV3-1 and TRBJ2-3; TRBD1 or TRBD2 may be the D gene (5 bases each). CDR1 and CDR2 (germline): LGHDT, YNNKEL (reference sequence). The CDR3 sequence is 15 residues long. V was trimmed by 4 bases and J by 2 bases, leaving 13 bases between them. The CDR3 region is CASSRIGTSTDTQYF. CDR3 coding DNA: TGTGCCAGCAGCCGGATCGGGACCTCCACAGATACGCAGTATTTT.

Of note for this clonotype: One base away lies a much larger clone, so this may be a sequencing read error. This chain uses TRBV6-5 with TRBJ1-5; no firm D call. CDR1 and CDR2 from the germline V gene are MNHEY and SVGAGI. This CDR3 region has 13 residues. The CDR3 loop is CACSAQQNQPQHF. The CDR3 DNA reads as TGTGCCTGCAGTGCCCAACAGAATCAGCCCCAGCATTTT.

V and J are TRBV27 and TRBJ1-4; 10 bases agree with TRBD1. The CDR3 covers 14 residues. From germline, CDR1 is MNHEY and CDR2 SMNVEV (reference sequence). The junction had 5 bases not matched to a gene; V was cut back by 6 bases and J by 7 bases. The chain's CDR3 is CASRLGTGVEKLFF. CDR3 bases: TGTGCCAGCAGGCTCGGGACAGGGGTTGAAAAACTGTTTTTT.

The chain links TRBV5-1 to TRBJ2-3, with 9 bases lining up with TRBD1. Germline CDR1 is SGHRS and CDR2 is YFSETQ. The CDR3 is 15 amino acids. The V gene end was trimmed by 5 bases and the J gene end by 3 bases; junction bases not matched to a gene: 7. The CDR3 DNA follows: TGCGCCAGCAGATCACAGGGGGCGCAGACAGATACGCAGTATTTT. Translation gives CASRSQGAQTDTQYF.

This clonotype was counted between two and nine times. V usage is TRBV28 and J usage is TRBJ2-5; 7 bases match TRBD2. Germline V CDR1 and CDR2: MDHEN, SYDVKM. V was clipped by 4 bases and J by 3 bases; unmatched bases: 14. The CDR3 loop spans 17 amino acids. This chain's CDR3 is CASSSPSAGVREETQYF. The CDR3 bases are TGTGCCAGCAGTTCCCCCTCGGCGGGAGTAAGGGAAGAGACCCAGTACTTC. The full variable domain, rest sourced from reference TRBV28 and TRBJ2-5, is DVKVTQSSRYLVKRTGEKVFLECVQDMDHENMFWYRQDPGLGLRLIYFSYDVKMKEKGDIPEGYSVSREKKERFSLILESASTNQTSMYLCASSSPSAGVREETQYFGPGTRLLVL.

V is TRBV3-1 and J is TRBJ1-5; 7 nucleotides align to TRBD1. V lost 5 bases and J lost 3; bases outside the gene matches: 1. Per the germline V gene, CDR1 is LGHDT and CDR2 is YNNKEL (reference sequence). The CDR3 sequence is 13 residues long. The CDR3 spells CASSGTDNQPQHF. In DNA, the CDR3 is TGTGCCAGCAGCGGGACAGACAATCAGCCCCAGCATTTT.

The chain carries TRBV20-1 and TRBJ2-1; D is unresolved. The end of the DNA is better explained by TRBJ2-7, so the J call may be wrong. This CDR3 is 14 amino acids long. Germline CDR1 and CDR2: DFQATT and SNEGSKA (reference sequence). The CDR3 here is CSAMVVSSYNEQYF. CDR3 nucleotides: TGCAGTGCTATGGTGGTTAGCTCCTACAATGAGCAGTACTTC.

Note on this clonotype: This may come from a read error, since a much larger clone is one base off. The J gene is TRBJ2-1, the V gene TRBV9, with D maybe TRBD2 (6 bases). This CDR3 comprises 15 residues. The germline gives CDR1 SGDLS, CDR2 YYNGEE. V lost 4 bases, J lost 1 base, and 12 bases lay in between. Here the CDR3 DNA reads TGTGCCAGCAGCATAAGGGCGGGATCCTACAATGAGCAGTTCTTC. Translation: CASSIRAGSYNEQFF.

The sample holds a few counts of this clonotype. V gene TRBV6-6 combines with J gene TRBJ2-1, with D tentatively TRBD2 (6 bases). The V and J ends lost 11 bases and 7 bases respectively, with 18 bases between them. CDR3 length: 13 amino acids. Germline-derived CDR1 and CDR2 are MNHNY and SVGAGI (reference sequence). As DNA, the CDR3 is TGTGCCGGTGGCGCGGGGCGGATAAATGAGCAGTTCTTC. It translates to CAGGAGRINEQFF.

The chain is built from TRBV20-1 and TRBJ2-3; possibly TRBD1 for D (6 bases). The germline CDR1 and CDR2 sequences are DFQATT and SNEGSKA (reference sequence). The CDR3 is 20 residues long. V lost 0 bases, J lost 3 bases, and 28 bases lay in between. The CDR3 bases are TGCAGTGCTAGAGATCCATGGGGACACCACCCTGTCTCTAGGACAGATACGCAGTATTTT. Its translation: CSARDPWGHHPVSRTDTQYF.

This chain links TRBV29-1 with TRBJ1-4; perhaps TRBD1 as D (5 bases). V lost 3 bases to trimming and J lost 7 bases, with 12 bases between them. The germline V gene has CDR1 SQVTM and CDR2 ANQGSEA. There are 13 residues in the CDR3. The CDR3 here is CSVETDAFEKLFF. The CDR3 nucleotides read TGCAGCGTTGAGACAGATGCCTTTGAAAAACTGTTTTTT.

This clonotype was observed a few times. The V call is TRBV20-1, the J call TRBJ2-1, with D perhaps being TRBD1 or TRBD2 (5 bases each). With 4 bases removed from V and 5 bases from J, the gap between germline ends came to 12 bases. There are 13 residues in the CDR3. Germline CDR1 DFQATT, CDR2 SNEGSKA (reference sequence). The chain's CDR3 is CSANWLGDNEQFF. Written as DNA, the CDR3 is TGCAGTGCTAACTGGCTGGGGGACAATGAGCAGTTCTTC.

This clonotype was seen a handful of times. The rearrangement links TRBV7-9 to TRBJ2-7; 13 positions match TRBD2. J lost 1 base, V lost 8 bases, and 14 bases had no gene match. Germline V gene sequence: CDR1 SEHNR, CDR2 FQNEAQ (reference sequence). The length of the CDR3 is 18 residues. CDR3 in amino acids: CASSRLAGGLKRSYEQYF. The CDR3 nucleotides are TGTGCCAGCTCGAGACTAGCGGGGGGACTTAAACGTTCCTACGAGCAGTACTTC.

This clonotype showed up many times. The chain combines TRBV25-1 with TRBJ2-3; D remains ambiguous. The length of the CDR3 is 14 residues. Germline values: CDR1 MGHDK, CDR2 SYGVNS. V lost 5 bases to trimming and J lost 2 bases, with 11 bases between them. This chain's CDR3 is CASSLRYSTDTQYF. The CDR3 coding sequence is TGTGCCAGCAGTCTTAGATATTCCACAGATACGCAGTATTTT.

This clonotype was counted only a few times. The chain couples TRBV6-2 or TRBV6-3 to TRBJ1-5, with D unresolved. The CDR3 extends over 14 amino acids. Trimming pared 6 bases from V and 3 bases from J, leaving 12 bases between. Germline V CDR1 and CDR2: MNHEY, SVGEGT. CDR3 amino acids: CASSPGQANQPQHF. The CDR3 DNA sequence: TGTGCCAGCAGCCCCGGGCAAGCCAATCAGCCCCAGCATTTT.

This clonotype was recorded at least ten times. The gene calls are TRBV29-1 and TRBJ2-3; D is undetermined. V lost 7 bases and J lost 2, with 4 bases in between. The CDR3 length is 10 residues. Germline CDR1 is SQVTM and CDR2 is ANQGSEA. As DNA, the CDR3 is TGCAGCGGGGACACAGATACGCAGTATTTT. This translates into CSGDTDTQYF.

The V gene is TRBV7-9, the J gene TRBJ1-4, with D possibly being TRBD1 (6 bases). This CDR3 region has 16 residues. Looked up from germline, CDR1 is SEHNR and CDR2 is FQNEAQ (reference sequence). Trimming left V 5 bases short and J 3 bases short, with 16 bases between. CDR3 loop: CASSLTPGHSNEKLFF. CDR3 sequence (DNA): TGTGCCAGCAGCCTTACACCGGGACATTCTAATGAAAAACTGTTTTTT.

This clonotype was seen a handful of times. The genes are TRBV6-6 and TRBJ2-4; 12 bases match TRBD2. The J call is in doubt because the DNA end fits TRBJ2-7 better. Germline lookup yields CDR1 MNHNY and CDR2 SVGAGI (reference sequence). The CDR3 spans 15 residues. The CDR3 is CASSYATSGSGEQYF. CDR3 coding DNA: TGTGCCAGCAGTTACGCGACTAGCGGGAGCGGCGAGCAGTACTTC.

The chain has TRBV7-2 and TRBJ1-4; D not resolved. Germline V gene lookup returns CDR1 SGHTA and CDR2 FQGNSA. The CDR3 length is 16 residues. V was trimmed by 1 base and J by 7 bases, leaving 16 bases between them. The CDR3 nucleotides are TGTGCCAGCAGCTTAGTAATCGGCGCTTTCCCTGAAAAACTGTTTTTT. Encoded protein: CASSLVIGAFPEKLFF.